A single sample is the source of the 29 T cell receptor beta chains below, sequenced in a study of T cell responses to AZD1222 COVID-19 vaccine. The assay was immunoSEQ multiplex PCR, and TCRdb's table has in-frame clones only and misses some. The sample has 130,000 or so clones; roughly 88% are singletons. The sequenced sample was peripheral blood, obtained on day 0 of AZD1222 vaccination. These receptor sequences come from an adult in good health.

CDR3 nucleotides: TGTGCCAGCAGCGGACAGGGCCCCACAGATACGCAGTATTTT. Its translation: CASSGQGPTDTQYF. The rearrangement joins TRBV7-2 to TRBJ2-3, with TRBD1 matching 8 bases. Germline trimming cut 5 bases from V and 2 bases from J; bases unmatched to any gene: 3. The CDR3 has 14 residues. Looked up from germline, CDR1 is SGHTA and CDR2 is FQGNSA.

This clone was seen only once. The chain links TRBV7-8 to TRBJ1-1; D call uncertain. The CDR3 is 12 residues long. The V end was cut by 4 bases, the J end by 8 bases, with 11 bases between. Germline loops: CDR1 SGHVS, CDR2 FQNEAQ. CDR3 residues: CASSSGSEEAFF. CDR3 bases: TGTGCCAGCAGCTCAGGCAGCGAAGAAGCTTTCTTT.

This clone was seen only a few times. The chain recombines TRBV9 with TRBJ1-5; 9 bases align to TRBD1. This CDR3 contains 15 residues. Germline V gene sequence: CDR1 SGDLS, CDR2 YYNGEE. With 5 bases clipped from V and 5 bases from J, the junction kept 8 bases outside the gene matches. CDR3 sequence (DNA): TGTGCCAGCAGTGACGGACAGGGGCGGTATCAGCCCCAGCATTTT. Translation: CASSDGQGRYQPQHF.

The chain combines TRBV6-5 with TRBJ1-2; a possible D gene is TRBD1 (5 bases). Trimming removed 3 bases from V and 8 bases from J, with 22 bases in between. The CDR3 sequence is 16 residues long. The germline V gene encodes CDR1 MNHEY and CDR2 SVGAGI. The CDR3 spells CASSYLLGGATVGYTF. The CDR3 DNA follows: TGTGCCAGCAGTTATCTTCTCGGAGGGGCTACGGTCGGCTACACCTTC.

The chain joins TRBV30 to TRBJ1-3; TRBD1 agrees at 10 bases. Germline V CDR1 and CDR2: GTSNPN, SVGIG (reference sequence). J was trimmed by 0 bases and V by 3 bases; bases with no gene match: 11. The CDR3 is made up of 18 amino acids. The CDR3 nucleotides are TGTGCCTGGAGGGCTCCGGGGACAGGGGCCCCCTCTGGAAACACCATATATTTT. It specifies CAWRAPGTGAPSGNTIYF.

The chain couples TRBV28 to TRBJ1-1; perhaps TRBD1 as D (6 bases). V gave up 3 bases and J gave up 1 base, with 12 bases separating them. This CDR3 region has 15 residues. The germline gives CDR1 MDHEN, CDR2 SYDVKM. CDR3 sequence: CASSFGGAGNTEAFF. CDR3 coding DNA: TGTGCCAGCAGTTTTGGGGGGGCAGGGAACACTGAAGCTTTCTTT.

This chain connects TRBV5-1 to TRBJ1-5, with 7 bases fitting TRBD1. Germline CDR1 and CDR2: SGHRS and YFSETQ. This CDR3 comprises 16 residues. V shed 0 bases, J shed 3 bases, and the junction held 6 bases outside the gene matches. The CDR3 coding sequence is TGCGCCAGCAGCTTGGATGGCAGGGGGACCAATCAGCCCCAGCATTTT. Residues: CASSLDGRGTNQPQHF.

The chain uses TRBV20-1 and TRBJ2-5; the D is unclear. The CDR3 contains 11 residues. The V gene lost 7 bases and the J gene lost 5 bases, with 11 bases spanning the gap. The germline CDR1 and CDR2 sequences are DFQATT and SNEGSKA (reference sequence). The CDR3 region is CSVRKMETQYF. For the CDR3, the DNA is TGCAGTGTCCGCAAGATGGAGACCCAGTACTTC.

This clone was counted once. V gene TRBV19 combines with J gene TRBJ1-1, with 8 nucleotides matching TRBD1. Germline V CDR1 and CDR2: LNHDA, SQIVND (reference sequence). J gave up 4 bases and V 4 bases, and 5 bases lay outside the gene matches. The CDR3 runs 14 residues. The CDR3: CASSRETGVTEAFF. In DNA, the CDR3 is TGTGCCAGTAGTAGGGAGACAGGGGTCACTGAAGCTTTCTTT.

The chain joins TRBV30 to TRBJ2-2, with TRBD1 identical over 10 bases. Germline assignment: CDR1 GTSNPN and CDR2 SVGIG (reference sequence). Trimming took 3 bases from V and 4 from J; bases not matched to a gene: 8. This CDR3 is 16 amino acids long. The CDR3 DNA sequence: TGTGCCTGGAGGCGTGGGACAGGGGTGGCCACCGGGGAGCTGTTTTTT. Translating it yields CAWRRGTGVATGELFF.

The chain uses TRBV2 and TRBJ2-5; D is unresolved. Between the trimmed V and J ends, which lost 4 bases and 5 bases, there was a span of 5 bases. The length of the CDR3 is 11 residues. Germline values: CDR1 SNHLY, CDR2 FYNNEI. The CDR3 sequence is CASSGHETQYF. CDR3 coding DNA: TGTGCCAGCAGTGGTCACGAGACCCAGTACTTC.

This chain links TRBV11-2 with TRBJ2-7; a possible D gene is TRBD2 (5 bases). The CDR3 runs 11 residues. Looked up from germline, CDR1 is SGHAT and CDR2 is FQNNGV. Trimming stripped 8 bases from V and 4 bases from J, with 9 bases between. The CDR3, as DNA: TGTGCCAGCCGCTCGGGATACGAGCAGTACTTC. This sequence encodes CASRSGYEQYF.

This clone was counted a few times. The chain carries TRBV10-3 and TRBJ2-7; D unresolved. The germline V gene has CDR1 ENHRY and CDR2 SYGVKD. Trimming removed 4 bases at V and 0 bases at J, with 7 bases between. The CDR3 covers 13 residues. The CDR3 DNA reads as TGTGCCATCAGTGTTGGTACCTCCTACGAGCAGTACTTC. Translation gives CAISVGTSYEQYF.

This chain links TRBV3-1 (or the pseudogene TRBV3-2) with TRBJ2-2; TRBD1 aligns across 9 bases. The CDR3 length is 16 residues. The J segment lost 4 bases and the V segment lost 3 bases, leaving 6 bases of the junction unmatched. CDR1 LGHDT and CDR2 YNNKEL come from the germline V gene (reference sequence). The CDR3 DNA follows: TGTGCCAGCAGCCACTGGGACAGGGCAGCCACCGGGGAGCTGTTTTTT. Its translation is CASSHWDRAATGELFF.

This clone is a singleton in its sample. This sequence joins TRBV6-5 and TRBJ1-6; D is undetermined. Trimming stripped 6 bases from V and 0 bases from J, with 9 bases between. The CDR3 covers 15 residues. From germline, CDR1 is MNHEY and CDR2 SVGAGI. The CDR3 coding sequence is TGTGCCAGCAGGCCAGCGAGCTCCTATAATTCACCCCTCCACTTT. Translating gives CASRPASSYNSPLHF.

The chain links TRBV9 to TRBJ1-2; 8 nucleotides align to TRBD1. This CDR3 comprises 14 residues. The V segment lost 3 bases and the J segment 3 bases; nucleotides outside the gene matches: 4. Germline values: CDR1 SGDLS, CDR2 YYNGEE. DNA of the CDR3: TGTGCCAGCAGCGCCGTGGGACAGGACTATGGCTACACCTTC. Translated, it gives CASSAVGQDYGYTF.

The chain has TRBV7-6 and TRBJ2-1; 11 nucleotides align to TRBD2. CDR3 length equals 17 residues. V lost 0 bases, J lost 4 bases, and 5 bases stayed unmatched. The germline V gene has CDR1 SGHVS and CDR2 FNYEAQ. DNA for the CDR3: TGTGCCAGCAGCTTAGCCTCCGGGACTAGCGGATACAATGAGCAGTTCTTC. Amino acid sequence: CASSLASGTSGYNEQFF. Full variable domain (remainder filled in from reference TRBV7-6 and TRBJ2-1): GAGVSQSPRYKVTKRGQDVALRCDPISGHVSLYWYRQALGQGPEFLTYFNYEAQQDKSGLPNDRFSAERPEGSISTLTIQRTEQRDSAMYRCASSLASGTSGYNEQFFGPGTRLTVL.

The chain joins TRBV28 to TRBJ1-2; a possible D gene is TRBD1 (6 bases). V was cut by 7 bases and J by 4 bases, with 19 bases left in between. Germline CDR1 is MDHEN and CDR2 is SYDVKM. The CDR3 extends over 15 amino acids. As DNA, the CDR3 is TGTGCCAGCACCACCCCACCGGACAGTCTCTATGGCTACACCTTC. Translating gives CASTTPPDSLYGYTF.

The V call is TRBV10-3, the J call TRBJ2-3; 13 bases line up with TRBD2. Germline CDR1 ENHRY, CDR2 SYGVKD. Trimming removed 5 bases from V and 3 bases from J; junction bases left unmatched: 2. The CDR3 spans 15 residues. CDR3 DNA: TGTGCCATCAGTCGGACTAGCGGGGGTACAGATACGCAGTATTTT. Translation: CAISRTSGGTDTQYF.

CDR3 amino acids: CASSPEGDTEAFF. In nucleotides, the CDR3 is TGCGCCAGCAGCCCCGAGGGGGACACTGAAGCTTTCTTT. This sequence joins TRBV4-1 and TRBJ1-1; maybe TRBD1 (6 bases). V was clipped by 4 bases and J by 3 bases, with 9 bases between them. Germline V gene lookup returns CDR1 MGHRA and CDR2 YSYEKL. The CDR3 is 13 amino acids.

CDR3 sequence reads: CSVGSRGEQYF. The CDR3 DNA is TGCAGCGTTGGGTCGCGGGGCGAGCAGTACTTC. The chain has TRBV29-1 and TRBJ2-7; perhaps TRBD2 as D (6 bases). The CDR3 has 11 amino acids. The germline gives CDR1 SQVTM, CDR2 ANQGSEA. V lost 4 bases to trimming and J lost 6 bases, with 10 bases between them.

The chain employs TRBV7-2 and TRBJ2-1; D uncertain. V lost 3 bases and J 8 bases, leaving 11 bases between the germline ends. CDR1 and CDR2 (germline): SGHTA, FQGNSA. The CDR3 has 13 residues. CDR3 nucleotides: TGTGCCAGCAGCTTTTCTGAGGCGCATGAGCAGTTCTTC. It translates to CASSFSEAHEQFF.

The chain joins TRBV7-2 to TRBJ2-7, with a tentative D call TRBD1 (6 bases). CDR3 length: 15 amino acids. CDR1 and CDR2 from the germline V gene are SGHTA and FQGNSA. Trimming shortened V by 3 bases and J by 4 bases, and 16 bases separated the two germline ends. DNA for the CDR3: TGTGCCAGCAGCTTGGACAGTTTGGGACCTTACGAGCAGTACTTC. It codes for CASSLDSLGPYEQYF.

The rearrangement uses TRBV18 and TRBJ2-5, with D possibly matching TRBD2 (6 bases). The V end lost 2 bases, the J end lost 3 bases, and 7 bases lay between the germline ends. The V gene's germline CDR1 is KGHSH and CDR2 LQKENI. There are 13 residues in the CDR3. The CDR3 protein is CASSPGGEETQYF. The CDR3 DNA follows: TGTGCCAGCTCACCAGGCGGGGAAGAGACCCAGTACTTC.

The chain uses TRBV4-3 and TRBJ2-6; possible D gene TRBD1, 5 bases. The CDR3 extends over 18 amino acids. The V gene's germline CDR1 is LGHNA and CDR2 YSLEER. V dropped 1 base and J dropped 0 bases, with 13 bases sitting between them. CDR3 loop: CASSQGTGELSGANVLTF. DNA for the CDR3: TGCGCCAGCAGCCAAGGCACAGGAGAACTCTCTGGGGCCAACGTCCTGACTTTC.

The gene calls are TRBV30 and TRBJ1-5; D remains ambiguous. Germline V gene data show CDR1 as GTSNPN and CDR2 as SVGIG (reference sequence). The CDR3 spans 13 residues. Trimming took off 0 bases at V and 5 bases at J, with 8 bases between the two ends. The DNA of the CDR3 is TGTGCCTGGAGTGTACGGAACGATCAGCCCCAGCATTTT. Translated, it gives CAWSVRNDQPQHF.

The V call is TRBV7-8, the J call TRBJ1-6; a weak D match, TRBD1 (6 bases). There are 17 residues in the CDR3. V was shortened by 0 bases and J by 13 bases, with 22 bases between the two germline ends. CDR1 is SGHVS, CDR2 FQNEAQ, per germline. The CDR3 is CASSLASRQVRVGPLHF. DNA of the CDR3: TGTGCCAGCAGCTTAGCCAGCAGACAGGTTCGAGTTGGGCCCCTCCACTTT.

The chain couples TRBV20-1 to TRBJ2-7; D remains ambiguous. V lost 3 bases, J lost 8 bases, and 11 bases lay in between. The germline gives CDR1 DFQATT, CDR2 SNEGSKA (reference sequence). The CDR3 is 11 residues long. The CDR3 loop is CSASAPRQQYF. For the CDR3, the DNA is TGCAGTGCTAGCGCGCCGAGACAGCAGTACTTC.

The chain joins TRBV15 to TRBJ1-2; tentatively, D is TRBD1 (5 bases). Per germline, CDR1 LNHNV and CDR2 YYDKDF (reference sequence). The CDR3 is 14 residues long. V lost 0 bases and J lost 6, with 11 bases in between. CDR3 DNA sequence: TGTGCCACCAGCAGAGATCGGGGGAGAAATGGCTACACCTTC. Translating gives CATSRDRGRNGYTF.